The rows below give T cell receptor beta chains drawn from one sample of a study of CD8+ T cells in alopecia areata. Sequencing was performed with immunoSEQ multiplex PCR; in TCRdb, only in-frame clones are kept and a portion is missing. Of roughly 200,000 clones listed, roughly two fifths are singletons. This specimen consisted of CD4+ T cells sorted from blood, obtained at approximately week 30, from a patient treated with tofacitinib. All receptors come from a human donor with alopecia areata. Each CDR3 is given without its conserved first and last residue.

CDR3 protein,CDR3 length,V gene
ASSLSPSRSSPLH,13,TRBV11-2
ASSSAGTLNTEAF,13,TRBV7-3
ASSPSYTEAF,10,TRBV18
ASSEFTTGGRNEKLF,15,TRBV25-1
SVKQMNTEAF,10,TRBV29-1
ASSSPSSGTGWRAF,14,TRBV25-1
ASTGTPMNTEAF,12,TRBV6-6
ASSLFRLEQF,10,TRBV7-9
AWRGDRGSYGYT,12,TRBV30
SGWDAASLSSYT,12,TRBV29-1
AWSKGGAAKNIQY,13,TRBV30
ASSYDSDYEQY,11,TRBV6-6
SGRQGGGYT,9,TRBV29-1
SVVAGVIAEAF,11,TRBV29-1
ASSQTRDRVEGYT,13,TRBV4-2
ATSRDLQVAGYSYNEQF,17,TRBV15
SVRVGQGYEQY,11,TRBV29-1
ASRKLEGTEAF,11,TRBV27
AWSSPGGPFYGYT,13,TRBV30
ASSLDRGNEQF,11,TRBV13
ASSLSLTSYNEQF,13,TRBV7-3
AWDRVTEAF,9,TRBV30
ASSLEQWDTEAF,12,TRBV5-4
ATLGGTGGYGYT,12,TRBV10-3
ASSSLTGKTSTDTQY,15,TRBV5-1
AISEASGKNEQF,12,TRBV10-3
ASSSVDPRAEKLF,13,TRBV5-1
ASSKPDVAKA,10,TRBV5-4
ASSLGRLNYGYT,12,TRBV27
ASSQQGNYGYT,11,TRBV6-5
ASSDKNRGPLNTGELF,16,TRBV25-1
ASSYSMMAHVQY,12,TRBV6-5
ASSYAGSYNEQF,12,TRBV27
ASSREGQGKSPLH,13,TRBV11-2
ASSLVREAF,9,TRBV7-9
ASSLVRTPEGAAF,13,TRBV5-6
ASRADHNYGYT,11,TRBV2
AWSVTQNIQY,10,TRBV30
ASKTSNYGYT,10,TRBV19
ASSPTAERTDTQY,13,TRBV7-9
SVAGVDYGYT,10,TRBV29-1
ASSWGQGNQPQH,12,TRBV5-5
ASRTGDTYNEQF,12,TRBV5-1
AWSAGMPQKLF,11,TRBV30
SVVHSGRTEAF,11,TRBV29-1
ASTMDNEQF,9,TRBV6-6
ATEQGYNSPLH,11,TRBV2
ASSLGGDRAHGYT,13,TRBV7-9
SVGDVLGEQF,10,TRBV29-1
ASSLAGYSGANVLT,14,TRBV14
ASTFGHATNEKLF,13,TRBV6-5
ASSQDIAASGTNEQF,15,TRBV4-1
ASSLSVSATNEKLF,14,TRBV5-1
ASVIGQGRNQPQH,13,TRBV6-1
ASSSGGKFSYEQY,13,TRBV13
AGRATLDTEAF,11,TRBV6-1
ASSISLQGSYGYT,13,TRBV19
ASSLRGGRDIQY,12,TRBV5-6
ASSYSWTGDSEAF,13,TRBV6-5